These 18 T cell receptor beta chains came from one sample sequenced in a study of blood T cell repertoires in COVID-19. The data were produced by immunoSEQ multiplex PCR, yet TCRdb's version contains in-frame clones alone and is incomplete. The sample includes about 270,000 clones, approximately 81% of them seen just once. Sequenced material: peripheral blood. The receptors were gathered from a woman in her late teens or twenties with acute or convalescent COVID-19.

The CDR3 region has the DNA TGTGCCAGCAGTGCACCCGGGGGAAGCAATCAGCCCCAGCATTTT. As protein: CASSAPGGSNQPQHF. The chain has TRBV6-2 or TRBV6-3 and TRBJ1-5; weak D call: TRBD1 (5 bases). V dropped 5 bases and J dropped 1 base, with 12 bases sitting between them. The CDR3 is made up of 15 amino acids. Germline V gene sequence: CDR1 MNHEY, CDR2 SVGEGT.

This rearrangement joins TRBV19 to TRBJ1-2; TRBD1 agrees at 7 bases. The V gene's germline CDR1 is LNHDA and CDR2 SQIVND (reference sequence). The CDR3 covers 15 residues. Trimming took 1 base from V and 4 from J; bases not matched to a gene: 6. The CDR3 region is CASSIVGTAVYGYTF. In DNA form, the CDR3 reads TGTGCCAGTAGTATAGTAGGGACAGCAGTCTATGGCTACACCTTC.

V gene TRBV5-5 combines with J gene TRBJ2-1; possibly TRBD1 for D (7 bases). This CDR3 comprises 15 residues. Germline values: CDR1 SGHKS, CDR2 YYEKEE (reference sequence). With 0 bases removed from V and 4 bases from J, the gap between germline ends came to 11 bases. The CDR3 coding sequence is TGTGCCAGCAGCTTGGGGAGGGGGCTTTACAATGAGCAGTTCTTC. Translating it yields CASSLGRGLYNEQFF.

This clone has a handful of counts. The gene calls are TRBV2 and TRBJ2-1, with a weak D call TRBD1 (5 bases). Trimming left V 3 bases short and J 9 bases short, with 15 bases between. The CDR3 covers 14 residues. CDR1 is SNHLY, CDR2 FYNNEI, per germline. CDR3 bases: TGTGCCAGCAGTGAGCCCCTCAGGGCCGGTGAGCAGTTCTTC. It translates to CASSEPLRAGEQFF. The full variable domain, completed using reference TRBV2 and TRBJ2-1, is EPEVTQTPSHQVTQMGQEVILRCVPISNHLYFYWYRQILGQKVEFLVSFYNNEISEKSEIFDDQFSVERPDGSNFTLKIRSTKLEDSAMYFCASSEPLRAGEQFFGPGTRLTVL.

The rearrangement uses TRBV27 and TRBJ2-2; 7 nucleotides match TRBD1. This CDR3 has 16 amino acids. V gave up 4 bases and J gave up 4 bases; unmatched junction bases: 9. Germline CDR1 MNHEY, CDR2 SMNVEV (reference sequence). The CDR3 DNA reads TGTGCCAGCAGTTCAAATCCAGGGGGAAGCACCGGGGAGCTGTTTTTT. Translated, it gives CASSSNPGGSTGELFF.

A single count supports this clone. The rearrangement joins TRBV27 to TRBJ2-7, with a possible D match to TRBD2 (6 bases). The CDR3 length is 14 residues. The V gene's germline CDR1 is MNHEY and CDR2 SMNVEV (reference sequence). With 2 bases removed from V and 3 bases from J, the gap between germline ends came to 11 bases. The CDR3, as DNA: TGTGCCAGCAGTTTAACCCGGGACTTCTACGAGCAGTACTTC. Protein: CASSLTRDFYEQYF.

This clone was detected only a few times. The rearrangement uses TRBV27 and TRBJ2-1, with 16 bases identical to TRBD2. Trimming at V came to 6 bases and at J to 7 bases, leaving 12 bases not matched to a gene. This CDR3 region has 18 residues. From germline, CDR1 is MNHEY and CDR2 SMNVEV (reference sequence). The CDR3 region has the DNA TGTGCCAGCAGCGAGGGACTAGCGGGAGGGCCTACTGGTAATGAGCAGTTCTTC. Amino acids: CASSEGLAGGPTGNEQFF.

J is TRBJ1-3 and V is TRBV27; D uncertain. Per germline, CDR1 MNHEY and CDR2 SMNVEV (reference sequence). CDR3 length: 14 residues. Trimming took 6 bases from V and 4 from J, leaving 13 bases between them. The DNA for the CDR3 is TGTGCCAGCAGCCCCAGGACGGGGGGAAACACCATATATTTT. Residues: CASSPRTGGNTIYF.

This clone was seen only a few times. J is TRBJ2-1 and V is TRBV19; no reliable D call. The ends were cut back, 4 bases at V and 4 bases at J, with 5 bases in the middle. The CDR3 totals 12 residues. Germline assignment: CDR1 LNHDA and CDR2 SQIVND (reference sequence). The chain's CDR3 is CASSTRYNEQFF. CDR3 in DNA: TGTGCCAGTAGTACCAGGTACAATGAGCAGTTCTTC.

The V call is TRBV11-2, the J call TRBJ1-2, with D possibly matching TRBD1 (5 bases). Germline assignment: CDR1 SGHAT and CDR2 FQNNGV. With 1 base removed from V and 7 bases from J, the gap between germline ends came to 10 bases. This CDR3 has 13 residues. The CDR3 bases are TGTGCCAGCAGCTTAGCCCGGAGGGGTGGCTACACCTTC. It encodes CASSLARRGGYTF. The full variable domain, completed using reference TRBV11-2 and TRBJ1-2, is EAGVAQSPRYKIIEKRQSVAFWCNPISGHATLYWYQQILGQGPKLLIQFQNNGVVDDSQLPKDRFSAERLKGVDSTLKIQPAKLEDSAVYLCASSLARRGGYTFGSGTRLTVV.

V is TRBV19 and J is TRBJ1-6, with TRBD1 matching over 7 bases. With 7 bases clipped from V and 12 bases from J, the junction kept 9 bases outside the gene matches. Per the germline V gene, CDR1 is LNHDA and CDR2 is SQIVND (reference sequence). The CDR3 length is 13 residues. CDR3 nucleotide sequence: TGTGCCAGTACCCCGGACAGGATGGGACCCCTCCACTTT. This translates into CASTPDRMGPLHF.

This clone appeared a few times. The chain's CDR3 is CADKQGGDTEAFF. CDR3 nucleotide sequence: TGTGCGGACAAACAGGGGGGAGACACTGAAGCTTTCTTT. The chain combines TRBV30 with TRBJ1-1; 8 bases line up with TRBD1. The germline gives CDR1 GTSNPN, CDR2 SVGIG (reference sequence). The CDR3 is 13 residues long.

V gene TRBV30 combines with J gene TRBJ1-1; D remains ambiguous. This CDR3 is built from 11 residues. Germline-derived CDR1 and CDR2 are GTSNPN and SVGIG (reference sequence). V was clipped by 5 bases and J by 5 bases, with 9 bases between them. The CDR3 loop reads CAWGVGTEAFF. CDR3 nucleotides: TGTGCCTGGGGGGTCGGGACTGAAGCTTTCTTT.

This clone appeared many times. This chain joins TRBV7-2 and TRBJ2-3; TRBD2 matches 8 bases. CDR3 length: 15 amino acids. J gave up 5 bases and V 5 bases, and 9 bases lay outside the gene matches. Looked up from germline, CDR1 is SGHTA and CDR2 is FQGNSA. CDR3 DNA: TGTGCCAGCAGCGGGAGCCCGACTAGCGTAGATACGCAGTATTTT. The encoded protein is CASSGSPTSVDTQYF. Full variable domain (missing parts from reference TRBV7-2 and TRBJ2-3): GAGVSQSPSNKVTEKGKDVELRCDPISGHTALYWYRQSLGQGLEFLIYFQGNSAPDKSGLPSDRFSAERTGGSVSTLTIQRTQQEDSAVYLCASSGSPTSVDTQYFGPGTRLTVL.

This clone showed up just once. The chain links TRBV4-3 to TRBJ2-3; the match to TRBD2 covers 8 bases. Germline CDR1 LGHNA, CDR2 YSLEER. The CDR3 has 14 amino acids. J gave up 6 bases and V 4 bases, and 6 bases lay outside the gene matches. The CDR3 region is CASSPGGLEDTQYF. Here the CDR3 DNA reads TGCGCCAGCAGCCCTGGGGGACTAGAGGATACGCAGTATTTT.

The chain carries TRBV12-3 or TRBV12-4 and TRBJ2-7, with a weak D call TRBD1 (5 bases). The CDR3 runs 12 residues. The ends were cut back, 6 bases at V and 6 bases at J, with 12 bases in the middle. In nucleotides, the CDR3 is TGTGCCAGCAGCAGGGATCCGGGCGAGCAGTACTTC. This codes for CASSRDPGEQYF.

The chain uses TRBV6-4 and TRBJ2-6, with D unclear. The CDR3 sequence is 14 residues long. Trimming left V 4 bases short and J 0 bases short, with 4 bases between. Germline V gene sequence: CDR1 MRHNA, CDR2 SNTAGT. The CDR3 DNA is TGTGCCAGCAGTGCCAGCTCTGGGGCCAACGTCCTGACTTTC. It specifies CASSASSGANVLTF.

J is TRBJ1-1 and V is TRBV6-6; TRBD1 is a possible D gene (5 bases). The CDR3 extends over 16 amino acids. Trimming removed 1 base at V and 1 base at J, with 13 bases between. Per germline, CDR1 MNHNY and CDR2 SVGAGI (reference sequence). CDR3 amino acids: CASSYLTRTRNTEAFF. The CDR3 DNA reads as TGTGCCAGCAGTTACTTAACCAGGACAAGGAACACTGAAGCTTTCTTT.